Sequencing of this T cell receptor beta chain was carried out in a study of early T cells in non-severe SARS-CoV-2 infection. Study in general: Sequencing was performed on bulk RNA from unsorted whole blood, leaving chains unpaired. Study-level findings and limits: Lookups in VDJdb leaned toward anti-spike CD8 responses and missed private and CD4 specificities.

About this clonotype itself: What it binds is unknown.

The J segment lost 3 bases and the V segment lost 5 bases, leaving 2 bases of the junction unmatched. There are 14 residues in the CDR3. The germline V gene encodes CDR1 MNHEY and CDR2 SVGEGT. Molecules of cDNA were individually given unique molecular identifiers that were attached to them. TCRdb ran MiXCR on the 5' RACE reads and lists one entry per CDR3 protein. The sample holds about 110,000 distinct CDR3 sequences, around 10% seen once. Sequenced: whole blood. V and J are TRBV6-2 or TRBV6-3 and TRBJ1-4, with TRBD1 matching 8 bases. This TCR derives from an adult who was a healthcare worker with PCR-confirmed SARS-CoV-2 infection or an uninfected control (not recorded which). The CDR3 DNA reads TGTGCCAGCAGTGAGACAGGGGCTAATGAAAAACTGTTTTTT. Its translation: CASSETGANEKLFF.